One sample yielded the 27 T cell receptor beta chains listed below, sequenced in a study of shared clonotypes between healthy human individuals. Only in-frame clones appear in the TCRdb table, and some are missing; sequencing was by immunoSEQ multiplex PCR. Here the sample spans 800,000 or so clones, roughly 96% being singletons. Naive CD8 cells lacked CD45RO and underwent positive selection for CCR7, leaving out terminally differentiated effector memory CD45RA+ cells. Sequencing was done on a sample of naive CD8+ T cells sorted from blood. The receptor source for this set is a man aged 25 to 40 in good health.

The gene calls are TRBV11-2 and TRBJ2-7, with 13 positions matching TRBD2. The junction had 12 bases not matched to a gene; V was cut back by 4 bases and J by 3 bases. The CDR3 consists of 18 residues. Germline V gene data show CDR1 as SGHAT and CDR2 as FQNNGV. This chain's CDR3 is CASSSGLAGVGGHYEQYF. The CDR3 nucleotides are TGTGCCAGCAGCTCCGGACTAGCGGGAGTCGGTGGCCACTACGAGCAGTACTTC. Full variable domain (outside the CDR3, taken from reference TRBV11-2 and TRBJ2-7): EAGVAQSPRYKIIEKRQSVAFWCNPISGHATLYWYQQILGQGPKLLIQFQNNGVVDDSQLPKDRFSAERLKGVDSTLKIQPAKLEDSAVYLCASSSGLAGVGGHYEQYFGPGTRLTVT.

The chain is built from TRBV6-1 and TRBJ2-7, with D possibly being TRBD2 (6 bases). The CDR3 runs to 19 residues. Trimming stripped 1 base from V and 0 bases from J, with 22 bases between. Per the germline V gene, CDR1 is MNHNS and CDR2 is SASEGT. CDR3 coding DNA: TGTGCCAGCAGTGAAGTCACCGCGGCAGGGACTTTCCTCTCCTACGAGCAGTACTTC. As protein: CASSEVTAAGTFLSYEQYF.

In this sample, this clone turned up once. The chain uses TRBV7-9 and TRBJ2-1; D gene uncertain. CDR1 and CDR2 (germline): SEHNR, FQNEAQ (reference sequence). Trimming removed 1 base at V and 6 bases at J, with 4 bases between. This CDR3 region has 12 residues. CDR3 DNA sequence: TGTGCCAGCAGCTTAGTATTCAATGAGCAGTTCTTC. Amino acid sequence: CASSLVFNEQFF.

The CDR3 coding sequence is TGTGCCAGCAGCTTGGTGGGTTGGGAAAATACCCTCTACGAGCAGTACTTC. Protein sequence: CASSLVGWENTLYEQYF. V usage is TRBV5-5 and J usage is TRBJ2-7; unclear D gene. The CDR3 length is 17 residues. Looked up from germline, CDR1 is SGHKS and CDR2 is YYEKEE (reference sequence). Trimming stripped 0 bases from V and 3 bases from J, with 19 bases between.

V and J are TRBV28 and TRBJ2-3, with D uncertain. CDR1 is MDHEN and CDR2 is SYDVKM in the germline V gene. The CDR3 covers 11 residues. Trimming left V 5 bases short and J 2 bases short, with 2 bases between. The CDR3 DNA is TGTGCCAGCAGTACCACAGATACGCAGTATTTT. It specifies CASSTTDTQYF.

This chain joins TRBV25-1 and TRBJ2-7; 8 bases align to TRBD2. The germline V gene has CDR1 MGHDK and CDR2 SYGVNS. After removal of 4 bases from V and 0 bases from J, the junction contained 11 bases not matched to a gene. This CDR3 has 17 amino acids. The chain's CDR3 is CASSARLGRADSYEQYF. CDR3 coding DNA: TGTGCCAGCAGTGCACGGCTCGGGAGGGCGGACTCCTACGAGCAGTACTTC.

Worth noting for this clone: Other DNA sequences in the sample encode the same CDR3. The chain joins TRBV7-9 to TRBJ2-1, with D hard to call. CDR1 is SEHNR and CDR2 is FQNEAQ in the germline V gene (reference sequence). The length of the CDR3 is 12 residues. V gave up 0 bases and J gave up 9 bases, with 6 bases separating them. CDR3 in DNA: TGTGCCAGCAGCTTAGCGCCGCGTGAGCAGTTCTTC. Translating it yields CASSLAPREQFF.

CDR3 protein: CASSLVDRPNYGYTF. The CDR3 region has the DNA TGTGCCAGCAGCTTAGTAGACAGACCTAACTATGGCTACACCTTC. The chain employs TRBV7-9 and TRBJ1-2; maybe TRBD1 (5 bases). V shed 1 base and J shed 0 bases, with 9 bases lying between them. The CDR3 spans 15 residues. Germline V gene sequence: CDR1 SEHNR, CDR2 FQNEAQ (reference sequence).

The rearrangement uses TRBV14 and TRBJ2-7; 10 bases agree with TRBD2. Germline trimming cut 5 bases from V and 4 bases from J; bases unmatched to any gene: 11. Germline V gives CDR1 SGHDN, CDR2 FVKESK. The CDR3 runs to 16 residues. As DNA, the CDR3 is TGTGCCAGCAGCGGGAACACGGGACTAGCGTCGTACGAGCAGTACTTC. Its translation is CASSGNTGLASYEQYF.

This clone came up a few times. This chain connects TRBV2 to TRBJ2-1; no firm D call. In germline, CDR1 is SNHLY, CDR2 FYNNEI. V dropped 7 bases and J dropped 9 bases, with 13 bases sitting between them. The CDR3 contains 12 residues. The CDR3 loop reads CASISSTREQFF. CDR3 coding DNA: TGTGCCAGCATCTCGAGCACGCGTGAGCAGTTCTTC.

The J gene is TRBJ2-7, the V gene TRBV7-6; 9 bases are shared with TRBD2. The CDR3 runs to 15 residues. Germline V CDR1 and CDR2: SGHVS, FNYEAQ. Losses at the gene ends were 1 base for V and 2 bases for J; bases not matched to a gene: 3. The CDR3 loop is CASSLVTSGTYEQYF. The CDR3 nucleotides read TGTGCCAGCAGCTTAGTGACTAGCGGAACCTACGAGCAGTACTTC.

The chain employs TRBV11-2 and TRBJ2-7; TRBD2 aligns across 8 bases. V trimming: 5 bases; J trimming: 2 bases; junction bases outside the gene matches: 8. CDR1 is SGHAT, CDR2 FQNNGV, per germline. This CDR3 region has 15 residues. The CDR3 loop reads CASSPAAGGTYEQYF. The CDR3 region has the DNA TGTGCCAGCAGCCCAGCGGCGGGAGGCACCTACGAGCAGTACTTC.

The CDR3 nucleotides are TGTGCCAGCAGCTTAGGGGGCGGACGGAATCAGCCCCAGCATTTT. Its protein is CASSLGGGRNQPQHF. The chain couples TRBV13 to TRBJ1-5; no clear D. The ends were cut back, 0 bases at V and 4 bases at J, with 10 bases in the middle. CDR3 length: 15 residues. Germline CDR1 and CDR2: PRHDT and FYEKMQ (reference sequence).

V is TRBV27 and J is TRBJ2-1; tentatively, D is TRBD1 (6 bases). The V end was cut by 2 bases, the J end by 7 bases, with 9 bases between. CDR3 length: 13 amino acids. Germline V gene sequence: CDR1 MNHEY, CDR2 SMNVEV (reference sequence). CDR3 in DNA: TGTGCCAGCAGTTTAGCCCAGGGGAATGAGCAGTTCTTC. It codes for CASSLAQGNEQFF.

Comment on this clone: Other DNA sequences in the same sample also yield this CDR3. The CDR3 loop reads CSVEEQGYEQYF. The DNA for the CDR3 is TGCAGCGTTGAGGAGCAGGGGTACGAGCAGTACTTC. The V and J genes are TRBV29-1 and TRBJ2-7; D perhaps matches TRBD1 (6 bases). Germline V gives CDR1 SQVTM, CDR2 ANQGSEA. The CDR3 loop spans 12 amino acids. With 3 bases removed from V and 4 bases from J, the gap between germline ends came to 10 bases.

V gene TRBV5-5 combines with J gene TRBJ1-1; the D is unclear. From germline, CDR1 is SGHKS and CDR2 YYEKEE (reference sequence). This CDR3 is built from 15 residues. V was pared by 0 bases and J by 5 bases, with 14 bases between. This chain's CDR3 is CASSLGRSFETEAFF. The DNA of the CDR3 is TGTGCCAGCAGCTTGGGGCGGTCGTTCGAGACTGAAGCTTTCTTT.

The chain uses TRBV9 and TRBJ1-1; D not resolved. This CDR3 spans 12 amino acids. V was cut by 7 bases and J by 5 bases, with 12 bases left in between. The germline CDR1 and CDR2 sequences are SGDLS and YYNGEE. The CDR3 here is CASGSEGTEAFF. DNA for the CDR3: TGTGCCAGCGGCAGCGAGGGTACTGAAGCTTTCTTT. The whole variable domain, filled in from reference TRBV9 and TRBJ1-1, reads DSGVTQTPKHLITATGQRVTLRCSPRSGDLSVYWYQQSLDQGLQFLIQYYNGEERAKGNILERFSAQQFPDLHSELNLSSLELGDSALYFCASGSEGTEAFFGQGTRLTVV.

The chain combines TRBV27 with TRBJ2-7; 9 bases map to TRBD1. CDR3 length: 14 residues. Germline assignment: CDR1 MNHEY and CDR2 SMNVEV (reference sequence). Unmatched junction bases numbered 7, after V lost 4 bases and J lost 6 bases. CDR3 protein: CASSSPGQGPEQYF. DNA for the CDR3: TGTGCCAGCAGTTCTCCGGGACAGGGCCCCGAGCAGTACTTC.

V usage is TRBV7-2 and J usage is TRBJ2-1; D gene uncertain. Trimming stripped 4 bases from V and 5 bases from J, with 21 bases between. The CDR3 has 17 residues. Germline V CDR1 and CDR2: SGHTA, FQGNSA. CDR3: CASSSRTEIFGNNEQFF. The CDR3 DNA follows: TGTGCCAGCAGCTCTCGGACGGAAATCTTTGGTAACAATGAGCAGTTCTTC.

The chain uses TRBV2 and TRBJ1-5, with 7 bases aligning to TRBD1. The CDR3 extends over 14 amino acids. The germline CDR1 and CDR2 sequences are SNHLY and FYNNEI. V dropped 4 bases and J dropped 4; count of bases not matched to a gene: 4. The CDR3 DNA sequence: TGTGCCAGCAGTGGAACACAGGGGAATCAGCCCCAGCATTTT. Translating it yields CASSGTQGNQPQHF.

The V gene is TRBV7-8, the J gene TRBJ1-5; tentatively, D is TRBD1 (6 bases). Germline-derived CDR1 and CDR2 are SGHVS and FQNEAQ. V was cut by 5 bases and J by 2 bases, with 7 bases left in between. This CDR3 contains 13 residues. CDR3 region: CASSPGGNQPQHF. CDR3 coding DNA: TGTGCCAGCAGCCCAGGGGGCAATCAGCCCCAGCATTTT.

This rearrangement joins TRBV14 to TRBJ2-7; 11 positions agree with TRBD2. The CDR3 totals 16 residues. The germline CDR1 and CDR2 sequences are SGHDN and FVKESK. The J segment lost 3 bases and the V segment lost 3 bases, leaving 7 bases of the junction unmatched. The CDR3 DNA sequence: TGTGCCAGCAGCCAGCTGGGACTAGCGGACCACTACGAGCAGTACTTC. This translates into CASSQLGLADHYEQYF. Using reference TRBV14 and TRBJ2-7 for the parts outside the CDR3, the full variable domain is EAGVTQFPSHSVIEKGQTVTLRCDPISGHDNLYWYRRVMGKEIKFLLHFVKESKQDESGMPNNRFLAERTGGTYSTLKVQPAELEDSGVYFCASSQLGLADHYEQYFGPGTRLTVT.

In this sample, this clone turned up once. V and J are TRBV28 and TRBJ2-5, with TRBD1 identical over 8 bases. Germline V gene lookup returns CDR1 MDHEN and CDR2 SYDVKM. The J segment lost 1 base and the V segment lost 3 bases, leaving 4 bases of the junction unmatched. The CDR3 totals 15 residues. The CDR3 region has the DNA TGTGCCAGCAGTTTCCGTGACAGGGGCCAAGAGACCCAGTACTTC. Protein product: CASSFRDRGQETQYF.

The chain recombines TRBV6-5 with TRBJ1-1; D is ambiguous. Trimming removed 5 bases at V and 3 bases at J, with 13 bases between. This CDR3 spans 14 amino acids. Germline V gives CDR1 MNHEY, CDR2 SVGAGI. CDR3 loop: CASSRLRLDTEAFF. The DNA of the CDR3 is TGTGCCAGCAGTCGACTGAGGCTGGACACTGAAGCTTTCTTT.

The chain uses TRBV5-8 and TRBJ2-3; TRBD2 aligns across 12 bases. CDR3 size: 17 residues. The germline CDR1 and CDR2 sequences are SGHTS and YDEGEE. With V trimmed by 3 bases and J by 0 bases, 5 bases remained unmatched. The CDR3 sequence is CASSSWTSGTSTDTQYF. The CDR3 DNA sequence: TGTGCCAGCAGCTCTTGGACTAGCGGGACTAGCACAGATACGCAGTATTTT.

The chain is built from TRBV4-1 and TRBJ2-5; TRBD2 aligns across 7 bases. V was clipped by 2 bases and J by 4 bases; unmatched bases: 7. This CDR3 comprises 15 residues. Germline V lookup: CDR1 MGHRA, CDR2 YSYEKL. The CDR3 spells CASSQRESSGETQYF. The CDR3, as DNA: TGCGCCAGCAGCCAAAGGGAGTCTAGCGGAGAGACCCAGTACTTC.

The chain joins TRBV2 to TRBJ2-3; no reliable D call. The CDR3 covers 11 residues. Looked up from germline, CDR1 is SNHLY and CDR2 is FYNNEI. Trimming took 6 bases from V and 3 from J, leaving 4 bases between them. The CDR3 loop reads CASRRTDTQYF. The CDR3 region has the DNA TGTGCCAGCAGAAGAACAGATACGCAGTATTTT.